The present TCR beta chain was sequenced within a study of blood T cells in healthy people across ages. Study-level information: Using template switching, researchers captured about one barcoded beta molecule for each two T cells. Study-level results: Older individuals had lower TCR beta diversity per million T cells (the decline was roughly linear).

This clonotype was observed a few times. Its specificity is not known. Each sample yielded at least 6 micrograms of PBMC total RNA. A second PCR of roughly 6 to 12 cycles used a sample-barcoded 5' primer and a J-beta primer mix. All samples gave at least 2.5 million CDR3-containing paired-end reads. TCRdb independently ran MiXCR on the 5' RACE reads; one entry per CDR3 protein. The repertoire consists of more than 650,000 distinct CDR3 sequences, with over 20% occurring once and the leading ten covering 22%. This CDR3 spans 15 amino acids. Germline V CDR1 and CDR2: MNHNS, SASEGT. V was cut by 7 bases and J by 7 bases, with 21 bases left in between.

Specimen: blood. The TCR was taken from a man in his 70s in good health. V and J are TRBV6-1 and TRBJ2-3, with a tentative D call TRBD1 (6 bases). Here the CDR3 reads CASTQSRDTSYTQYF. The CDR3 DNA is TGTGCCAGCACCCAGAGCCGGGACACGTCTTATACGCAGTATTTT.